This TCR beta chain was identified in a study of blood T cell repertoires in COVID-19. Study as a whole: The origin of the acute and convalescent COVID-19 samples was the United States, Italy and Spain. Sources were T cells, B-cell-depleted T cells, or PBMCs; the material itself was cDNA or gDNA.

The ends were cut back, 8 bases at V and 11 bases at J, with 16 bases in the middle. Germline V gene data show CDR1 as SNHLY and CDR2 as FYNNEI. The CDR3 extends over 13 amino acids. The Seattle site enrolled patients during active infection and followed them longitudinally. Study processing details: The authors estimated nucleated cell counts from reference gene primer amplification. Using immunoSEQ multiplex PCR, the repertoire was profiled, and TCRdb retains in-frame clones only, with some absent. Clonal size and the V and J genes are those of that table, whereas D and trimming came from the DNA. The sample carries about 180,000 clones, about 85% recorded once.

This sequence originates from a man aged 80 or over with COVID-19, enrolled during active disease. V and J are TRBV2 and TRBJ1-6; D unclear. Sequenced input: peripheral blood. In DNA, the CDR3 is TGTGCCAGCCTGGTAGAAAACGAAGCACCCCTCCACTTT. It translates to CASLVENEAPLHF.